The clone carrying this T cell receptor beta chain was detected ten times or more. TCRdb processed the RT-PCR reads anew with MiXCR; each CDR3 protein has one entry. The data show some 480,000 distinct CDR3 sequences, roughly 9.8% seen once. The data belong to a study of response to subunit inactivated influenza vaccine. Germline-derived CDR1 and CDR2 are DFQATT and SNEGSKA (reference sequence). The length of the CDR3 is 13 residues. V shed 1 base and J shed 1 base, with 5 bases lying between them. The source is a man aged 50 or older who received an inactivated influenza vaccine. The sequencing used PBMCs from blood, collected about 40 days after vaccination. The genes are TRBV20-1 and TRBJ1-3; D unclear. DNA of the CDR3: TGCAGTGCTAGAGTTGGTTCTGGAAACACCATATATTTT. Its protein product is CSARVGSGNTIYF.